This entry lists 30 T cell receptor beta chains sequenced from one sample in a study of T cell changes during pregnancy in multiple sclerosis. The protocol was immunoSEQ multiplex PCR, while the TCRdb copy is restricted to in-frame clones and leaves out a portion. The data show 50,000 or so clones, with more than 90% seen just once and about 0.36% held by the top ten. This specimen was CD4+ T cells from peripheral blood mononuclear cells, taken before pregnancy. These receptors originate from a female donor with multiple sclerosis, enrolled in a pregnancy study.

V and J are TRBV18 and TRBJ1-5, with a possible D match to TRBD1 (5 bases). CDR3 size: 14 residues. Germline CDR1 is KGHSH and CDR2 is LQKENI. Trimming took 2 bases from V and 3 from J, leaving 8 bases between them. CDR3 nucleotides: TGTGCCAGCTCACCAGGGGCGGCCAATCAGCCCCAGCATTTT. Translation: CASSPGAANQPQHF.

V and J are TRBV19 and TRBJ1-4; the D gene is possibly TRBD1 (6 bases). Trimming removed 6 bases from V and 3 bases from J, with 14 bases in between. Per the germline V gene, CDR1 is LNHDA and CDR2 is SQIVND (reference sequence). CDR3 length: 15 residues. The DNA for the CDR3 is TGTGCCAGTAGACCTACCGGGACACCTAATGAAAAACTGTTTTTT. Residues: CASRPTGTPNEKLFF.

The V and J genes are TRBV12-5 and TRBJ2-7; D might be TRBD1 (6 bases). This CDR3 has 14 residues. CDR1 and CDR2 (germline): LGHNT, FRNRAP. V dropped 1 base and J dropped 2 bases, with 9 bases sitting between them. CDR3 coding DNA: TGTGCTAGTGGTTTGGGCACAGGGACCTACGAGCAGTACTTC. It codes for CASGLGTGTYEQYF.

V usage is TRBV4-2 and J usage is TRBJ2-7, with D maybe TRBD1 (5 bases). The CDR3 totals 13 residues. The V end was cut by 1 base, the J end by 7 bases, with 11 bases between. CDR1 and CDR2 (germline): LGHNA, YNFKEQ. The CDR3, as DNA: TGTGCCAGCAGCCAAGGAACGAACAGGGAGCAGTACTTC. As protein: CASSQGTNREQYF.

This sequence joins TRBV4-2 and TRBJ1-5; TRBD1 is a possible D gene (6 bases). The germline V and J ends were trimmed by 1 base and 7 bases, with 11 bases remaining between them. The CDR3 runs to 14 residues. Germline lookup yields CDR1 LGHNA and CDR2 YNFKEQ. CDR3 sequence: CASSQGGRGQPQHF. The CDR3 DNA follows: TGTGCCAGCAGCCAAGGTGGCAGGGGCCAGCCCCAGCATTTT.

The chain employs TRBV4-3 and TRBJ2-1, with a possible D match to TRBD1 (6 bases). Germline loops: CDR1 LGHNA, CDR2 YSLEER. The CDR3 length is 15 residues. Trimming stripped 5 bases from V and 10 bases from J, with 21 bases between. CDR3 loop: CASSSPARGRTEQFF. CDR3 nucleotides: TGCGCCAGCAGCTCCCCAGCCAGGGGTAGGACAGAGCAGTTCTTC.

The CDR3 region has the DNA TGTGCCAGCAGCAGTCTAGCGGGGGGCGGGGATACGCAGTATTTT. As protein: CASSSLAGGGDTQYF. The chain uses TRBV7-8 and TRBJ2-3; 11 nucleotides line up with TRBD2. V gave up 5 bases and J gave up 6 bases; unmatched junction bases: 7. Germline values: CDR1 SGHVS, CDR2 FQNEAQ. The CDR3 totals 15 residues.

This chain links TRBV7-9 with TRBJ2-2; D not certain. This CDR3 contains 14 residues. V lost 1 base, J lost 1 base, and 4 bases lay in between. Germline V lookup: CDR1 SEHNR, CDR2 FQNEAQ (reference sequence). The CDR3 nucleotides are TGTGCCAGCAGCTTAGAGAGGAACACCGGGGAGCTGTTTTTT. Its protein is CASSLERNTGELFF.

The rearrangement joins TRBV6-1 to TRBJ2-3; possibly TRBD1 for D (5 bases). V was clipped by 3 bases and J by 0 bases, with 13 bases between them. The CDR3 runs 16 residues. Germline V gene sequence: CDR1 MNHNS, CDR2 SASEGT. CDR3 coding DNA: TGTGCCAGCAGTGACCCGAGGACATGGAGCACAGATACGCAGTATTTT. Translating it yields CASSDPRTWSTDTQYF.

The rearrangement links TRBV7-9 to TRBJ2-5; D may be TRBD2 (5 bases). Germline V gene lookup returns CDR1 SEHNR and CDR2 FQNEAQ (reference sequence). This CDR3 comprises 15 residues. The germline V and J ends were trimmed by 5 bases and 4 bases, with 17 bases remaining between them. The CDR3: CASSLRGPPPETQYF. The CDR3 DNA reads TGTGCCAGCAGCCTAAGAGGGCCCCCTCCAGAGACCCAGTACTTC.

V gene TRBV5-1 combines with J gene TRBJ1-1; D is possibly TRBD1 (6 bases). CDR3 length equals 13 residues. The V gene lost 4 bases and the J gene lost 6 bases, with 13 bases spanning the gap. From germline, CDR1 is SGHRS and CDR2 YFSETQ. The CDR3 spells CASSLGQTAEAFF. In DNA, the CDR3 is TGCGCCAGCAGCCTAGGACAGACGGCTGAAGCTTTCTTT.

This clone has just a few counts. The chain carries TRBV4-1 and TRBJ2-7; TRBD2 is a possible D gene (5 bases). Germline V gene sequence: CDR1 MGHRA, CDR2 YSYEKL. The CDR3 is 16 amino acids. V was pared by 1 base and J by 3 bases, with 16 bases between. The CDR3 DNA reads as TGCGCCAGCAGCCAAGTGTTGGCGGGCAGGAACTACGAGCAGTACTTC. It codes for CASSQVLAGRNYEQYF.

The chain recombines TRBV4-1 with TRBJ2-1; TRBD1 aligns across 7 bases. The V gene's germline CDR1 is MGHRA and CDR2 YSYEKL. Trimming cost V 0 bases and J 2 bases; bases outside gene matches: 4. The CDR3 spans 16 residues. CDR3 sequence: CASSQDDRVTYNEQFF. The DNA for the CDR3 is TGCGCCAGCAGCCAAGATGACAGGGTTACCTACAATGAGCAGTTCTTC.

This clone has just a few counts. This chain uses TRBV7-8 with TRBJ2-7; 8 positions agree with TRBD1. Per the germline V gene, CDR1 is SGHVS and CDR2 is FQNEAQ. Unmatched junction bases numbered 11, after V lost 5 bases and J lost 5 bases. This CDR3 contains 15 residues. In DNA, the CDR3 is TGTGCCAGCAGCGCCCAAACAGGGGGGTCCAACGAGCAGTACTTC. This translates into CASSAQTGGSNEQYF.

The chain couples TRBV28 to TRBJ2-7; D is undetermined. The CDR3 runs to 13 residues. V was cut by 5 bases and J by 12 bases, with 20 bases left in between. Germline CDR1 and CDR2: MDHEN and SYDVKM. The CDR3 sequence: CASSPGNPFPTYF. For the CDR3, the DNA is TGTGCCAGCAGTCCGGGTAACCCGTTCCCCACGTACTTC.

This chain uses TRBV9 with TRBJ1-1; D is possibly TRBD1 (5 bases). Trimming stripped 0 bases from V and 3 bases from J, with 12 bases between. The CDR3 spans 15 residues. Germline CDR1 is SGDLS and CDR2 is YYNGEE. The CDR3 DNA is TGTGCCAGCAGCGTAGAGGCAGGGTCGGACACTGAAGCTTTCTTT. It specifies CASSVEAGSDTEAFF.

The chain links TRBV19 to TRBJ1-1, with 8 nucleotides matching TRBD1. Germline V gives CDR1 LNHDA, CDR2 SQIVND (reference sequence). Unmatched junction bases numbered 8, after V lost 6 bases and J lost 5 bases. This CDR3 has 14 amino acids. CDR3 in amino acids: CASSHTGGRTEAFF. CDR3 nucleotide sequence: TGTGCCAGTAGCCATACAGGGGGAAGGACTGAAGCTTTCTTT.

This chain uses TRBV7-8 with TRBJ2-7, with 9 bases aligning to TRBD2. Losses at the gene ends were 0 bases for V and 6 bases for J; bases not matched to a gene: 6. Germline CDR1 is SGHVS and CDR2 is FQNEAQ. The CDR3 spans 15 residues. The CDR3 sequence: CASSLATSGFSEQYF. CDR3 in DNA: TGTGCCAGCAGCTTAGCGACTAGCGGCTTCTCCGAGCAGTACTTC. The full variable domain, rest sourced from reference TRBV7-8 and TRBJ2-7, is GAGVSQSPRYKVAKRGQDVALRCDPISGHVSLFWYQQALGQGPEFLTYFQNEAQLDKSGLPSDRFFAERPEGSVSTLKIQRTQQEDSAVYLCASSLATSGFSEQYFGPGTRLTVT.

V usage is TRBV4-2 and J usage is TRBJ1-4; TRBD1 is a possible D gene (5 bases). V lost 4 bases, J lost 8 bases, and 17 bases lay in between. The CDR3 loop spans 15 amino acids. CDR1 and CDR2 (germline): LGHNA, YNFKEQ. CDR3 in DNA: TGTGCCAGCAGCCCGATTGGGGGGAGAGGGGAAAAACTGTTTTTT. Its translation is CASSPIGGRGEKLFF.

The chain employs TRBV19 and TRBJ1-1; D may be TRBD1 (6 bases). Trimming stripped 4 bases from V and 3 bases from J, with 15 bases between. Germline V lookup: CDR1 LNHDA, CDR2 SQIVND (reference sequence). The CDR3 sequence is 15 residues long. In DNA form, the CDR3 reads TGTGCCAGTAGTACCTCCGGGACATGGTACACTGAAGCTTTCTTT. This gives the protein CASSTSGTWYTEAFF.

The chain carries TRBV19 and TRBJ1-1; maybe TRBD1 (6 bases). The CDR3 length is 15 residues. V was clipped by 7 bases and J by 4 bases, with 19 bases between them. In germline, CDR1 is LNHDA, CDR2 SQIVND (reference sequence). Written as DNA, the CDR3 is TGTGCCAGTATTCGGTCTGGGGGCTTGGCCACTGAAGCTTTCTTT. Its protein product is CASIRSGGLATEAFF.

The chain links TRBV5-1 to TRBJ2-3; 13 nucleotides align to TRBD2. With 5 bases clipped from V and 3 bases from J, the junction kept 3 bases outside the gene matches. This CDR3 has 15 residues. Germline-derived CDR1 and CDR2 are SGHRS and YFSETQ. The CDR3 spells CASSGLAGATDTQYF. The CDR3 DNA sequence: TGCGCCAGCAGTGGACTAGCGGGAGCGACAGATACGCAGTATTTT.

The gene calls are TRBV2 and TRBJ2-7; TRBD1 matches at 12 bases. This CDR3 comprises 14 residues. The V gene's germline CDR1 is SNHLY and CDR2 FYNNEI. Trimming at V came to 6 bases and at J to 2 bases, leaving 2 bases not matched to a gene. The CDR3 coding sequence is TGTGCCAGCAGGGGGGACAGGGGGCCCTACGAGCAGTACTTC. It specifies CASRGDRGPYEQYF.

CDR3 sequence: CASSRTGTSGSQQFF. For the CDR3, the DNA is TGTGCCAGCAGTAGAACCGGGACTAGCGGGAGTCAGCAGTTCTTC. The chain links TRBV6-5 to TRBJ2-1; TRBD2 matches at 14 bases. Per germline, CDR1 MNHEY and CDR2 SVGAGI. The trim removed 5 bases at V and 11 bases at J, leaving 8 bases unmatched. The CDR3 covers 15 residues.

The chain links TRBV25-1 to TRBJ2-5, with a possible D match to TRBD1 (7 bases). The CDR3 is 13 residues long. Germline V CDR1 and CDR2: MGHDK, SYGVNS. Trimming stripped 11 bases from V and 5 bases from J, with 18 bases between. CDR3 protein: CAPPRGVLETQYF. The CDR3 DNA reads TGTGCCCCCCCCAGGGGGGTCTTGGAGACCCAGTACTTC.

The rearrangement links TRBV5-1 to TRBJ1-1; the D is unclear. V lost 4 bases to trimming and J lost 2 bases, with 15 bases between them. CDR3 length equals 15 residues. Per the germline V gene, CDR1 is SGHRS and CDR2 is YFSETQ. CDR3 nucleotide sequence: TGCGCCAGCAGCCCATCTAGGGAGAGCAACACTGAAGCTTTCTTT. Its protein is CASSPSRESNTEAFF. The full variable domain, its missing parts supplied by reference TRBV5-1 and TRBJ1-1, is KAGVTQTPRYLIKTRGQQVTLSCSPISGHRSVSWYQQTPGQGLQFLFEYFSETQRNKGNFPGRFSGRQFSNSRSEMNVSTLELGDSALYLCASSPSRESNTEAFFGQGTRLTVV.

CDR3 in amino acids: CASSLGGADTQYF. The CDR3 DNA reads as TGTGCCAGCAGCTTGGGCGGCGCAGATACGCAGTATTTT. The chain links TRBV5-4 to TRBJ2-3; D uncertain. CDR3 size: 13 residues. The V and J ends lost 0 bases and 4 bases respectively, with 6 bases between them. CDR1 and CDR2 (germline): SGHNT, YYREEE (reference sequence).

Only one count was recorded for this clone. The gene calls are TRBV7-6 and TRBJ1-2, with D possibly TRBD1 on 5 matching bases. Between the trimmed V and J ends, which lost 0 bases and 2 bases, there was a span of 10 bases. CDR1 and CDR2 (germline): SGHVS, FNYEAQ. The CDR3 runs to 15 residues. CDR3 sequence (DNA): TGTGCCAGCAGCTTAGCGAAGGGGCGCAACTATGGCTACACCTTC. This sequence encodes CASSLAKGRNYGYTF. Drawing the rest from reference TRBV7-6 and TRBJ1-2, the complete variable domain is GAGVSQSPRYKVTKRGQDVALRCDPISGHVSLYWYRQALGQGPEFLTYFNYEAQQDKSGLPNDRFSAERPEGSISTLTIQRTEQRDSAMYRCASSLAKGRNYGYTFGSGTRLTVV.

The chain couples TRBV6-6 to TRBJ2-3, with D tentatively TRBD2 (5 bases). The V gene lost 6 bases and the J gene lost 1 base, with 8 bases spanning the gap. The germline CDR1 and CDR2 sequences are MNHNY and SVGAGI (reference sequence). The CDR3 has 13 amino acids. CDR3 bases: TGTGCCAGCAGCCCGAGGGGCACAGATACGCAGTATTTT. As protein: CASSPRGTDTQYF.

This chain links TRBV28 with TRBJ2-1; 10 bases align to TRBD2. The CDR3 extends over 17 amino acids. Germline V lookup: CDR1 MDHEN, CDR2 SYDVKM. J was trimmed by 8 bases and V by 5 bases; bases with no gene match: 15. The CDR3 is CASSPLGISGRSYEQFF. CDR3 DNA sequence: TGTGCCAGCAGTCCCCTCGGGATTAGCGGGAGGTCCTATGAGCAGTTCTTC. Together with reference TRBV28 and TRBJ2-1, the CDR3 gives the full variable domain: DVKVTQSSRYLVKRTGEKVFLECVQDMDHENMFWYRQDPGLGLRLIYFSYDVKMKEKGDIPEGYSVSREKKERFSLILESASTNQTSMYLCASSPLGISGRSYEQFFGPGTRLTVL.